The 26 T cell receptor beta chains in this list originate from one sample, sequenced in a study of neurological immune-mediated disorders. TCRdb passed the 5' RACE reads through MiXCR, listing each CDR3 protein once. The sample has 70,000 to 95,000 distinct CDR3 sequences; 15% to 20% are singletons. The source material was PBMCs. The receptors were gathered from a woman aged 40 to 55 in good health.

The CDR3 nucleotides are TGTGCCAGCAGCCCGGACGATTTGGGCACTGAAGCTTTCTTT. As protein: CASSPDDLGTEAFF. The chain carries TRBV5-5 and TRBJ1-1; D remains unclear. Germline CDR1 SGHKS, CDR2 YYEKEE (reference sequence). CDR3 length equals 14 residues. Deletions cut 4 bases from V and 4 bases from J, with 14 bases between. Combining the CDR3 with reference TRBV5-5 and TRBJ1-1 gives the whole variable domain DAGVTQSPTHLIKTRGQQVTLRCSPISGHKSVSWYQQVLGQGPQFIFQYYEKEERGRGNFPDRFSARQFPNYSSELNVNALLLGDSALYLCASSPDDLGTEAFFGQGTRLTVV.

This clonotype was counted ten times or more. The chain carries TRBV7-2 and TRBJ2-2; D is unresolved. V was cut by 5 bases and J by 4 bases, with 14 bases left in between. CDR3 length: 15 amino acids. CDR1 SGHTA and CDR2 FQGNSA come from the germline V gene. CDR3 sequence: CASSPTLGGTGELFF. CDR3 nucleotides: TGTGCCAGCAGCCCCACCCTGGGTGGCACCGGGGAGCTGTTTTTT.

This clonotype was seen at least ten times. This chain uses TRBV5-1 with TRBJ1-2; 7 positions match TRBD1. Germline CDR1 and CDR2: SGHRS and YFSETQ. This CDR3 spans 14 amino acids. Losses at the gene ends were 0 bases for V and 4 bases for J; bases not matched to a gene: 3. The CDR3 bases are TGCGCCAGCAGCTTGGCGGAGGGGGCCTATGGCTACACCTTC. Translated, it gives CASSLAEGAYGYTF.

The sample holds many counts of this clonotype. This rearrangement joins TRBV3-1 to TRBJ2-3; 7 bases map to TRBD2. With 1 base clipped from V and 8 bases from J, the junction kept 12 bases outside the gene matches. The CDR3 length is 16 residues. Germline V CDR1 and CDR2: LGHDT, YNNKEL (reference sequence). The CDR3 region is CASSQGPGTTEVTQYF. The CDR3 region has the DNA TGTGCCAGCAGCCAAGGCCCTGGGACTACCGAAGTTACGCAGTATTTT.

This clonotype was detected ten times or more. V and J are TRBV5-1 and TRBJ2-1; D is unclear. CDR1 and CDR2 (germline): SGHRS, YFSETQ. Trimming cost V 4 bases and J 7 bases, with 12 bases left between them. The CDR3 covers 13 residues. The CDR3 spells CASSPDGLNEQFF. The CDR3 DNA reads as TGCGCCAGCAGCCCGGACGGGCTGAATGAGCAGTTCTTC.

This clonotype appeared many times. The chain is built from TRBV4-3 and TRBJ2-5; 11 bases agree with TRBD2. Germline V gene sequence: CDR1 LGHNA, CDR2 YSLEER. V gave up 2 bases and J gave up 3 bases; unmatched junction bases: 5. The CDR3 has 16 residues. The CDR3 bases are TGCGCCAGCAGCCAATTTAGCGGGGGGGCGAAAGAGACCCAGTACTTC. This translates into CASSQFSGGAKETQYF.

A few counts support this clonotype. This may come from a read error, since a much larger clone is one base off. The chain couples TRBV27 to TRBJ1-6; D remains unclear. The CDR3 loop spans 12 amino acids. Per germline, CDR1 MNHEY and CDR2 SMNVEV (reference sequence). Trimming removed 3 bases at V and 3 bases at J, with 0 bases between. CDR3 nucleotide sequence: TGTGCCAGCAGTTTCTATAATTCACCCCTCCACTTT. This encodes CASSFYNSPLHF.

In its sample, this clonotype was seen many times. This chain's CDR3 is CASSLWGVNTGELFF. DNA of the CDR3: TGTGCCAGCAGTTTGTGGGGAGTAAACACCGGGGAGCTGTTTTTT. The J gene is TRBJ2-2, the V gene TRBV12-3 or TRBV12-4; a weak D match, TRBD2 (5 bases). The V end lost 3 bases, the J end lost 2 bases, and 10 bases lay between the germline ends. This CDR3 has 15 residues.

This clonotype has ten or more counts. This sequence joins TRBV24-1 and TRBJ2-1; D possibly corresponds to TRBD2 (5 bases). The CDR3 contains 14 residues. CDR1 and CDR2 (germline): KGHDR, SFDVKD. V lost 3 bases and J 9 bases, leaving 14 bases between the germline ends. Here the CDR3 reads CATSDAPGRGEQFF. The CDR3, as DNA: TGTGCCACCAGTGATGCCCCGGGCCGGGGTGAGCAGTTCTTC.

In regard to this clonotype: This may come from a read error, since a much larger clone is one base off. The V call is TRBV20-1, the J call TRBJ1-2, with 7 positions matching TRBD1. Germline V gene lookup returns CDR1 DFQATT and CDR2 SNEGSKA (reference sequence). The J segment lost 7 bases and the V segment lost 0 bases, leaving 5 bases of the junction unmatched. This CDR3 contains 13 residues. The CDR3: CSAREGGLCGYTF. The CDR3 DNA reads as TGCAGTGCTAGAGAAGGGGGCCTCTGTGGCTACACCTTC.

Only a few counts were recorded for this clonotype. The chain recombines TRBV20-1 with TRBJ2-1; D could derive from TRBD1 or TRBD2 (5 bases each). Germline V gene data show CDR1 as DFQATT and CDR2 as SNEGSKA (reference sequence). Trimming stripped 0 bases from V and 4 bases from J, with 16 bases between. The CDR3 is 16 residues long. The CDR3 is CSARDSADWGYNEQFF. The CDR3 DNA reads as TGCAGTGCTAGAGATAGTGCAGACTGGGGGTACAATGAGCAGTTCTTC.

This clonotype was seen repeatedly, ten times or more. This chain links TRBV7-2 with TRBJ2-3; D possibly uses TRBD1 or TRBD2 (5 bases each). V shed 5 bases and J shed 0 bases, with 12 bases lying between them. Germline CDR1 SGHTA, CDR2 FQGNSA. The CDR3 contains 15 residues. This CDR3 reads CASSPRDGSTDTQYF. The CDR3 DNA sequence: TGTGCCAGCAGCCCCCGGGACGGCAGCACAGATACGCAGTATTTT.

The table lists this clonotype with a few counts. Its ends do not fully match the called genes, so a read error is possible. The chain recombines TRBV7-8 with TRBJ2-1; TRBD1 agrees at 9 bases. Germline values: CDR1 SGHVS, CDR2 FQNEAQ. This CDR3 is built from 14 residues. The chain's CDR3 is CANSSRDREYEQFF. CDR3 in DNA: TGTGCCAACAGCTCCCGGGACAGGGAATATGAGCAGTTCTTC.

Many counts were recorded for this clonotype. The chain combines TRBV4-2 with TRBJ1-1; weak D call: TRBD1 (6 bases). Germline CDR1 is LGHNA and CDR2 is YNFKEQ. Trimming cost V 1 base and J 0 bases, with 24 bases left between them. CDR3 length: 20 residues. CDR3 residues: CASSQASYGDIVGVNTEAFF. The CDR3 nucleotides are TGTGCCAGCAGCCAAGCGAGTTATGGGGACATCGTCGGCGTGAACACTGAAGCTTTCTTT.

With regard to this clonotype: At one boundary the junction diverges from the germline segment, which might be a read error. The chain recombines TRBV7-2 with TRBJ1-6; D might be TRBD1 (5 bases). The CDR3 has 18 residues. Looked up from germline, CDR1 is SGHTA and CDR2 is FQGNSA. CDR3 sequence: CASSLVSGLATYNSPLHF. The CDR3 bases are TGTGCCAGCAGCTTAGTTTCGGGACTAGCCACCTACAATTCACCCCTCCACTTT.

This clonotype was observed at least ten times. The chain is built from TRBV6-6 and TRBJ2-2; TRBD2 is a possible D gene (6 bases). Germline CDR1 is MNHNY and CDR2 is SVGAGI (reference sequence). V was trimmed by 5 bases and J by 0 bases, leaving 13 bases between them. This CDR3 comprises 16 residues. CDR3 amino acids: CASSRVGTSNTGELFF. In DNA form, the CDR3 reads TGTGCCAGCAGTAGAGTCGGGACTTCGAACACCGGGGAGCTGTTTTTT.

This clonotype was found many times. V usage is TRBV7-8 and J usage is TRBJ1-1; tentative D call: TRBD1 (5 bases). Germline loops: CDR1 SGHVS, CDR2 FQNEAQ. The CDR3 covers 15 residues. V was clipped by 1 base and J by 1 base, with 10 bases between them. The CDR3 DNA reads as TGTGCCAGCAGCTTAGTCGCAGGGCAGAACACTGAAGCTTTCTTT. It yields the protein CASSLVAGQNTEAFF.

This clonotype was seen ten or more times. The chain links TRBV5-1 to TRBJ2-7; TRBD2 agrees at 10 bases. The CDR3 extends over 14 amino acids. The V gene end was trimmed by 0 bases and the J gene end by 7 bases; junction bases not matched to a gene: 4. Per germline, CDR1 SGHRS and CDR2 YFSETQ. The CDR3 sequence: CASSLGLSGGEQYV. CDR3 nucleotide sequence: TGCGCCAGCAGCTTGGGACTTAGCGGGGGGGAGCAGTACGTC.

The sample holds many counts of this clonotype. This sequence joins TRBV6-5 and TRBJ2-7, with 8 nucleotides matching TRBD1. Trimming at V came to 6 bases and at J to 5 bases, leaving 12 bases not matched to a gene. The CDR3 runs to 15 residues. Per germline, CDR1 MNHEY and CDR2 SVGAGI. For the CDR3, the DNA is TGTGCCAGCAGACTCCTCGGACAGGGTAGAAACGAGCAGTACTTC. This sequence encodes CASRLLGQGRNEQYF.

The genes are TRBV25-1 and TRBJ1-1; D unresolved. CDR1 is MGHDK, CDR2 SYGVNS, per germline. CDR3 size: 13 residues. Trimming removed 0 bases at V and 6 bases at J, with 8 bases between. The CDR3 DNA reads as TGTGCCAGCAGTGAATATTTAGGGCCTGAAGCTTTCTTT. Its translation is CASSEYLGPEAFF.

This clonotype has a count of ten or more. The CDR3 sequence is CASSLLAGGNEQFF. CDR3 sequence (DNA): TGTGCCAGCAGCCTTCTAGCGGGGGGCAATGAGCAGTTCTTC. The rearrangement links TRBV7-8 to TRBJ2-1, with 11 bases that match TRBD2. The CDR3 spans 14 residues. CDR1 and CDR2 (germline): SGHVS, FQNEAQ. The V gene end was trimmed by 5 bases and the J gene end by 6 bases; junction bases not matched to a gene: 3.

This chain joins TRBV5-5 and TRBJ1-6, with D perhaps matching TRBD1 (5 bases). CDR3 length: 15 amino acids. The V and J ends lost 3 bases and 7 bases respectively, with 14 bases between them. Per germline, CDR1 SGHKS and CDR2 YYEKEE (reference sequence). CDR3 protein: CASSSERGENSPLHF. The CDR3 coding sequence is TGTGCCAGCAGCTCAGAGAGGGGCGAAAATTCACCCCTCCACTTT.

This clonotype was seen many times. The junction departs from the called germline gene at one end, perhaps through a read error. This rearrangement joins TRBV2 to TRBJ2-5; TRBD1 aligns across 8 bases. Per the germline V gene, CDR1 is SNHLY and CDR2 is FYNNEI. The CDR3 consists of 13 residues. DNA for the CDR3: TGTGCCAGCAGAGAAGACGGACAGGGAGCCCAGTACTTC. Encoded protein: CASREDGQGAQYF.

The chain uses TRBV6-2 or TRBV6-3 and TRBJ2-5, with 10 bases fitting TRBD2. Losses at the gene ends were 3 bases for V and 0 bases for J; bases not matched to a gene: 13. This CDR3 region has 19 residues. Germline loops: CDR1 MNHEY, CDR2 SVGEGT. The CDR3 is CASSYMTSGPIYDQETQYF. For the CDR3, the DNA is TGTGCCAGCAGTTATATGACTAGCGGGCCCATATACGACCAAGAGACCCAGTACTTC.

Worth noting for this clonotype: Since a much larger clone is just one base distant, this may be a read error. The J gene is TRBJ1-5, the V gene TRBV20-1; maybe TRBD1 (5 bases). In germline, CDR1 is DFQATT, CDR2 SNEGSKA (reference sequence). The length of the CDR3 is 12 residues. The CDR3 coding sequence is TGCAGTGCTGGGGCTACCAATCATCCCCAGCATTTT. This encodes CSAGATNHPQHF.

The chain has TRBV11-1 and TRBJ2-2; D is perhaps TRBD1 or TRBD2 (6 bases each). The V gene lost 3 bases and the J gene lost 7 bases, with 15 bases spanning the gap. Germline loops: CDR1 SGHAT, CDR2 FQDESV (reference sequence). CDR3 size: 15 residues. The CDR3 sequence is CASSFHQGRNGELFF. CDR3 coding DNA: TGTGCCAGCAGCTTCCACCAGGGGAGGAACGGGGAGCTGTTTTTT.